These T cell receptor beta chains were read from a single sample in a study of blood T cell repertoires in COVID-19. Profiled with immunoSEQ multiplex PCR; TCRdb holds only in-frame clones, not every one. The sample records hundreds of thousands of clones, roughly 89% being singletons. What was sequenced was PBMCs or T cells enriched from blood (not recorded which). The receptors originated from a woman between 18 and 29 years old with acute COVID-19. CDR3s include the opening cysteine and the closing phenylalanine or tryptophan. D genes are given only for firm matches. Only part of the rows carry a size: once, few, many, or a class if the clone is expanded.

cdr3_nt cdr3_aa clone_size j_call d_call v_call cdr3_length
TGTGCCAGCAGGTCCGGGACAGGAATGGGGGAGACCCAGTACTTC CASRSGTGMGETQYF NA TRBJ2-5 TRBD1 TRBV27 15
TGTGCCAGCAGTCCCGGACAGTCTATCTACGAGCAGTACTTC CASSPGQSIYEQYF NA TRBJ2-7 NA TRBV28 14
TGTGCCAGCAGTAGCGGGAGTAAGTACGAGCAGTACTTC CASSSGSKYEQYF NA TRBJ2-7 TRBD2 TRBV28 13
TGTGCCAGCAGCCCCCGGGTGGGCAGGGGCTATTCACCCCTCCACTTT CASSPRVGRGYSPLHF NA TRBJ1-6 NA TRBV3-1/TRBV3-2 16
TGCACCAGCAGCCCACCATTACTAGCGAGCCGATACAATGAGCAGTTCTTC CTSSPPLLASRYNEQFF NA TRBJ2-1 NA TRBV1 17
TGCGCCAGCAGTGAGAGAGCGGGAGGTTTAACCGGGGAGCTGTTTTTT CASSERAGGLTGELFF NA TRBJ2-2 TRBD2 TRBV10-1 16
TGTGCCAGCAGCCAATGGGGGTTAGGGGGTGAGCAGTTCTTC CASSQWGLGGEQFF NA TRBJ2-1 NA TRBV3-1/TRBV3-2 14
TGTGCCAGCAGCCTGACTATACACTCTGGAAACACCATATATTTT CASSLTIHSGNTIYF NA TRBJ1-3 NA TRBV11-2 15
TGCGCCAGCAGCTCCGGGACAGCTTTGCCAAATGAAAAACTGTTTTTT CASSSGTALPNEKLFF NA TRBJ1-4 TRBD1 TRBV4-3 16
TGTGCCAGCCATCGACTCTTCAATCAGCCCCAGCATTTT CASHRLFNQPQHF NA TRBJ1-5 NA TRBV2 13
TGTGCCAGCAGCTTGGAAGACAGGGTTGGTTCACCCCTCCACTTT CASSLEDRVGSPLHF NA TRBJ1-6 TRBD1 TRBV5-5 15
TGTGCCACCAGCAGTCTACAGGGAGCAGATACGCAGTATTTT CATSSLQGADTQYF few TRBJ2-3 NA TRBV15 14
TGTGCTAGCAGCCAGCTTAGTCTGGGAGACACCATATATTTT CASSQLSLGDTIYF NA TRBJ1-3 NA TRBV7-7 14
TGTGCCAGCAGCTTATCAAGGAGCTCCTACAATGAGCAGTTCTTC CASSLSRSSYNEQFF NA TRBJ2-1 NA TRBV7-6 15
TGCAGCGTTGAAGAGAACAGGGGAGGCTATGGCTACACCTTC CSVEENRGGYGYTF NA TRBJ1-2 TRBD1 TRBV29-1 14
TGCGCCAGCAGCCAGGCCCACAGGGGGCTGGTTGGCTACACCTTC CASSQAHRGLVGYTF NA TRBJ1-2 TRBD1 TRBV4-3 15
TGTGCCTGGAGGGTTAGCGGCTCAGGGGCCAACGTCCTGACTTTC CAWRVSGSGANVLTF NA TRBJ2-6 NA TRBV30 15
TGCGCCAGCAGCCAAACTAGCGGGCCCTCCTACGAGCAGTACTTC CASSQTSGPSYEQYF NA TRBJ2-7 TRBD2 TRBV4-1 15
TGCGCCAGCAGCTTTTTCCAACAGAACACTGAAGCTTTCTTT CASSFFQQNTEAFF NA TRBJ1-1 NA TRBV5-1 14
TGTGCCTGGAGTGTCGTCACCGGGGAGCTGTTTTTT CAWSVVTGELFF NA TRBJ2-2 NA TRBV30 12
TGTGCCAGCAGCGCCACTAGCGGGGGTAGCACAGATACGCAGTATTTT CASSATSGGSTDTQYF NA TRBJ2-3 TRBD2 TRBV9 16
TGTGCCTTGGGACTAGCGGAGACCCAGTACTTC CALGLAETQYF once TRBJ2-5 TRBD2 TRBV30 11
TGTGCCAGCAGCCAAGATACAGGGGAGGTTATTCAGGTAACTAATGAAAAACTGTTTTTT CASSQDTGEVIQVTNEKLFF NA TRBJ1-4 TRBD1 TRBV14 20
TGTGCCAGCTCACCAGGGCTCACCTACGAGCAGTACTTC CASSPGLTYEQYF NA TRBJ2-7 NA TRBV18 13
TGTGCCAGCAGTTACAGTACGGTTGATCAGCCCCAGCATTTT CASSYSTVDQPQHF once TRBJ1-5 NA TRBV6-5 14
TGTGCCAGCAGTGAAAGCGGCAAAATGAACACTGAAGCTTTCTTT CASSESGKMNTEAFF NA TRBJ1-1 NA TRBV6-4 15
TGTGCCAGCAGCTTGTTGGGACAGGGGAACACTGAAGCTTTCTTT CASSLLGQGNTEAFF NA TRBJ1-1 TRBD1 TRBV5-4 15
TGTGCCAGCAGTGAAGGGCGGGTCAGTAATAATACGCAGTATTTT CASSEGRVSNNTQYF NA TRBJ2-3 NA TRBV2 15
TGTGCCAGCCCCGGGGCGGGAGTGATGTTCTTC CASPGAGVMFF NA TRBJ2-1 TRBD2 TRBV5-5 11
TGTGCCAGTAACAACCCCGGACTAGCGGGATACACCGGGGAGCTGTTTTTT CASNNPGLAGYTGELFF NA TRBJ2-2 TRBD2 TRBV19 17
TGTGCCAGCACCGCAGGGGTCGGACTAGCGGGAGGAGCCATTTGGGCAGATACGCAGTATTTT CASTAGVGLAGGAIWADTQYF NA TRBJ2-3 TRBD2 TRBV7-8 21
TGTGCCAGTAGTTCGGGGGAATTGAACACTGAAGCTTTCTTT CASSSGELNTEAFF NA TRBJ1-1 NA TRBV19 14
TGCGCCAGCAGCCTAAGGACTAGCGCGTACAATGAGCAGTTCTTC CASSLRTSAYNEQFF NA TRBJ2-1 TRBD2 TRBV5-1 15
TGTGCCAGTAGTATTGTGCCAGGGGGCCTCACCGGAGCTTTCTTT CASSIVPGGLTGAFF NA TRBJ1-1 TRBD1 TRBV19 15
TGTGCCAGCACTCGGACTAGCGGGAAGCCCGGGGAGCTGTTTTTT CASTRTSGKPGELFF NA TRBJ2-2 TRBD2 TRBV6-5 15
TGTGCCAGCAGTGACTCGGGGACAGGGGAAGGGAGGCACACCATATATTTT CASSDSGTGEGRHTIYF NA TRBJ1-3 TRBD1 TRBV6-4 17
TGTGCCAGCAGTTACATGGCTAGCGGGACAGAGACCCAGTACTTC CASSYMASGTETQYF NA TRBJ2-5 TRBD2 TRBV6-2/TRBV6-3 15
TGTGCCAGCAGCTTAAGTGTACGCAGGGACACTGAAGCTTTCTTT CASSLSVRRDTEAFF NA TRBJ1-1 NA TRBV11-2 15
TGTGCCAGCAGTTTATTACTAAACACCGGGGAGCTGTTTTTT CASSLLLNTGELFF NA TRBJ2-2 NA TRBV27 14
TGCGCCAGCCAACAGGGGTATTCCTACAATGAGCAGTTCTTC CASQQGYSYNEQFF NA TRBJ2-1 TRBD1 TRBV5-1 14
TGTGCCAGCAGCTTGGGTTTTGGGGGACTAGCGGGTCAAGAGCAGTACTTC CASSLGFGGLAGQEQYF NA TRBJ2-7 TRBD2 TRBV11-2 17
TGTGCCAGCAGTAGCCCCCGGGGGGGGAGCAGCTATGGCTACACCTTC CASSSPRGGSSYGYTF NA TRBJ1-2 NA TRBV28 16
TGTGCCAGCAGCTTCGTGGCGGATGAAGCTTTCTTT CASSFVADEAFF NA TRBJ1-1 NA TRBV7-9 12
TGTGCCAGCAGCTTGTGGCAGGGCATCACTGAAGCTTTCTTT CASSLWQGITEAFF NA TRBJ1-1 NA TRBV5-5 14
TGTGCCAGCAGCTTACGAGGGACAGGTGGAAACACCATATATTTT CASSLRGTGGNTIYF NA TRBJ1-3 TRBD1 TRBV11-2 15
TGTGCCAGCAGCTTGGCCGGAGGCAATCAGCCCCAGCATTTT CASSLAGGNQPQHF NA TRBJ1-5 NA TRBV5-4 14
TGTGCCAGCAGCGGGACAGGGCTAACTAGCGGGAGGTACAATGAGCAGTTCTTC CASSGTGLTSGRYNEQFF NA TRBJ2-1 TRBD2 TRBV28 18
TGCAGCGTTCGAGGACAGAGAAAGGACTATGGCTACACCTTC CSVRGQRKDYGYTF NA TRBJ1-2 NA TRBV29-1 14
TGTGCCAGCAGCCAGAGAAGAGCCGCGGCGAGCTCCTACAATGAGCAGTTCTTC CASSQRRAAASSYNEQFF NA TRBJ2-1 NA TRBV5-6 18
TGCAGTGCTAGAAAACTGAATGAGCAGTTCTTC CSARKLNEQFF NA TRBJ2-1 NA TRBV20-1 11
TGTGCCAGCAGCGTAAACAGGGTTGAGACCCAGTACTTC CASSVNRVETQYF NA TRBJ2-5 NA TRBV9 13
TGTGCCAGCAGACTGGCAGGGGGGAGAGGCTACGAGCAGTACTTC CASRLAGGRGYEQYF NA TRBJ2-7 NA TRBV5-4 15
TGTGCCAGCAGTTACTCGGGGCCGCGTCAGCCCCAGCATTTT CASSYSGPRQPQHF NA TRBJ1-5 NA TRBV6-5 14